A selection of T cell receptor beta chains follows, all from one sample in a study of blood T cells in healthy people across ages. MiXCR was run by TCRdb on the 5' RACE reads, yielding one entry per CDR3 protein. The sample consists of more than 550,000 distinct CDR3 sequences, over 20% of them appearing once. What was sequenced was blood. The receptors come from a man aged 65-85 years in good health. Both conserved end residues are part of each CDR3. A D gene is named only where the DNA matches it firmly. The size entry is marked missing in some rows and otherwise reads once, few, many or a size class.

clone size: many; J gene: TRBJ2-5; V gene: TRBV11-2; D gene: -; CDR3 length: 14; CDR3 DNA: TGTGCCAGCAGCTCCGACAGGCGCCAAGAGACCCAGTACTTC; CDR3 protein: CASSSDRRQETQYF
clone size: few; J gene: TRBJ2-3; V gene: TRBV27; D gene: -; CDR3 length: 18; CDR3 DNA: TGTGCCAGCAGTTTATCGACCCCGGCGTCCCGGAATGTGTATACGCAGTATTTT; CDR3 protein: CASSLSTPASRNVYTQYF
clone size: -; J gene: TRBJ2-6; V gene: TRBV7-8; D gene: -; CDR3 length: 15; CDR3 DNA: TGTGCCAGCAGCTCCAGGGTCTCGGGGGCCAACGTCCTGACTTTC; CDR3 protein: CASSSRVSGANVLTF
clone size: few; J gene: TRBJ1-6; V gene: TRBV28; D gene: TRBD1; CDR3 length: 16; CDR3 DNA: TGTGCCAGCAGCCCCCCAGACAGGGGGCCGGATTCACCCCTCCACTTT; CDR3 protein: CASSPPDRGPDSPLHF
clone size: few; J gene: TRBJ1-1; V gene: TRBV7-2; D gene: -; CDR3 length: 14; CDR3 DNA: TGTGCCAGCCGCACCGAGCCTCAGGCCACTGAAGCTTTCTTT; CDR3 protein: CASRTEPQATEAFF
clone size: -; J gene: TRBJ2-5; V gene: TRBV20-1; D gene: TRBD2; CDR3 length: 16; CDR3 DNA: TGCAGTGCTAGAAAGACTAGCGGGAGTCCACAAGAGACCCAGTACTTC; CDR3 protein: CSARKTSGSPQETQYF
clone size: -; J gene: TRBJ2-1; V gene: TRBV4-3; D gene: TRBD2; CDR3 length: 18; CDR3 DNA: TGCGCCAGCAGCCAAGAAGAGAGACTAGCGGGTTTCTACAATGAGCAGTTCTTC; CDR3 protein: CASSQEERLAGFYNEQFF
clone size: few; J gene: TRBJ1-2; V gene: TRBV12-3/TRBV12-4; D gene: -; CDR3 length: 12; CDR3 DNA: TGTGCCAGCAGTTTAGGTGGGGTCGGCTACACCTTC; CDR3 protein: CASSLGGVGYTF
clone size: -; J gene: TRBJ1-2; V gene: TRBV12-3/TRBV12-4; D gene: -; CDR3 length: 13; CDR3 DNA: TGTGCCAGCAGTTTATTCAGGTCTCCTGGCTACACCTTC; CDR3 protein: CASSLFRSPGYTF
clone size: -; J gene: TRBJ2-5; V gene: TRBV7-8; D gene: TRBD1; CDR3 length: 14; CDR3 DNA: TGTGCCAGCACCGTAAACAGGGGAGAAGAGACCCAGTGCTTC; CDR3 protein: CASTVNRGEETQCF
clone size: -; J gene: TRBJ1-1; V gene: TRBV3-1; D gene: TRBD1; CDR3 length: 15; CDR3 DNA: TGTGCCAGCAGCCAAATGACAGGGGTGAACACTGAAGCTTTCTTT; CDR3 protein: CASSQMTGVNTEAFF
clone size: -; J gene: TRBJ2-1; V gene: TRBV7-8; D gene: TRBD2; CDR3 length: 19; CDR3 DNA: TGTGCCAGCAGCCCAGGAGGACTAGCGGGAGTGGGTTCCTACAATGAGCAGTTCTTC; CDR3 protein: CASSPGGLAGVGSYNEQFF
clone size: once; J gene: TRBJ2-5; V gene: TRBV27; D gene: -; CDR3 length: 14; CDR3 DNA: TGTGCCAGCAGTCGAGAGCGGATGCAAGAGACCCAGTACTTC; CDR3 protein: CASSRERMQETQYF
clone size: few; J gene: TRBJ1-2; V gene: TRBV29-1; D gene: -; CDR3 length: 12; CDR3 DNA: TGCAGCGTTGAAACGGGCCTCTATGGCTACACCTTC; CDR3 protein: CSVETGLYGYTF
clone size: -; J gene: TRBJ2-1; V gene: TRBV7-9; D gene: -; CDR3 length: 13; CDR3 DNA: TGTGCCAGCAGCTTCAAGGGCGGATATGAGCAGTTCTTC; CDR3 protein: CASSFKGGYEQFF
clone size: -; J gene: TRBJ2-5; V gene: TRBV12-3/TRBV12-4; D gene: -; CDR3 length: 13; CDR3 DNA: TGTGCCAGCAGTTTAATGGGTCTGGAGACCCAGTACTTC; CDR3 protein: CASSLMGLETQYF
clone size: few; J gene: TRBJ1-2; V gene: TRBV6-5; D gene: -; CDR3 length: 15; CDR3 DNA: TGTGCCAGCTGTTTGAGCGGCAAGGGGAACTATGGCTACACCTTC; CDR3 protein: CASCLSGKGNYGYTF
clone size: few; J gene: TRBJ2-2; V gene: TRBV2; D gene: -; CDR3 length: 14; CDR3 DNA: TGTGCCAGCAGTGGAGCACTGAACACCGGGGAGCTGTTTTTT; CDR3 protein: CASSGALNTGELFF
clone size: -; J gene: TRBJ2-5; V gene: TRBV29-1; D gene: -; CDR3 length: 14; CDR3 DNA: TGCAGCGTCCTACTGGGGGGTCAACAAGAGACCCAGTGCTTC; CDR3 protein: CSVLLGGQQETQCF
clone size: -; J gene: TRBJ2-5; V gene: TRBV6-5; D gene: TRBD2; CDR3 length: 20; CDR3 DNA: TGTGCCAGCAGTTACACACTCGGGCGCGGGACTAGCGGGAGAGGAGAGACCCAGTACTTC; CDR3 protein: CASSYTLGRGTSGRGETQYF
clone size: few; J gene: TRBJ2-7; V gene: TRBV7-2; D gene: -; CDR3 length: 14; CDR3 DNA: TGTGCCAGCAGCTTAGGCCTAGCGAGCTACGAGCAGTACTTC; CDR3 protein: CASSLGLASYEQYF
clone size: few; J gene: TRBJ2-3; V gene: TRBV3-1; D gene: TRBD1; CDR3 length: 15; CDR3 DNA: TGTGCCAGCAGCCGGGACAGGGGACCCACAGATACGCAGTATTTT; CDR3 protein: CASSRDRGPTDTQYF
clone size: -; J gene: TRBJ2-3; V gene: TRBV19; D gene: -; CDR3 length: 14; CDR3 DNA: TGTGCCAGTAGTATGGATCTGAGCACAGATACGCAGTATTTT; CDR3 protein: CASSMDLSTDTQYF